The 5 T cell receptor beta chains below all came from one sample that was sequenced in a study of early T cells in non-severe SARS-CoV-2 infection. MiXCR, applied by TCRdb to the 5' RACE reads, yields one record per CDR3 protein. The sample includes about 46,000 distinct CDR3 sequences, over 5% of them seen just once. The source was whole blood, collected at baseline. The receptors were sampled from an adult who was a healthcare worker with PCR-confirmed SARS-CoV-2 infection or an uninfected control (not recorded which).

This clonotype was picked up a small number of times. The V and J genes are TRBV28 and TRBJ1-2, with D perhaps matching TRBD1 (6 bases). Germline CDR1 is MDHEN and CDR2 is SYDVKM. The V end was cut by 2 bases, the J end by 3 bases, with 13 bases between. This CDR3 contains 15 residues. This chain's CDR3 is CASSLPLGADYGYTF. CDR3 nucleotides: TGTGCCAGCAGTTTACCCCTGGGGGCGGACTATGGCTACACCTTC.

In its sample, this clonotype was seen many times. The DNA of the CDR3 is TGTGCCAGCAGCCAAGTAGTACCAACAGGGTTTGGGGCCAACGTCCTGACTTTC. Protein: CASSQVVPTGFGANVLTF. The V gene is TRBV3-1, the J gene TRBJ2-6, with a weak D call TRBD1 (6 bases). Trimming left V 1 base short and J 3 bases short, with 16 bases between. CDR1 and CDR2 (germline): LGHDT, YNNKEL (reference sequence). The CDR3 sequence is 18 residues long.

Many counts were recorded for this clonotype. The chain couples TRBV19 to TRBJ2-1; D might be TRBD2 (5 bases). This CDR3 has 14 residues. V was trimmed by 1 base and J by 5 bases, leaving 9 bases between them. The V gene's germline CDR1 is LNHDA and CDR2 SQIVND (reference sequence). The CDR3 region is CASSIARVDNEQFF. Here the CDR3 DNA reads TGTGCCAGTAGTATAGCGAGGGTTGACAATGAGCAGTTCTTC.

This clonotype appeared many times. The chain combines TRBV12-3 or TRBV12-4 with TRBJ2-3; D is undetermined. V shed 3 bases and J shed 7 bases, with 5 bases lying between them. The CDR3 covers 11 residues. CDR3 amino acids: CASSFKHTQYF. As DNA, the CDR3 is TGTGCCAGCAGTTTTAAACATACGCAGTATTTT.

This clonotype was found many times. The gene calls are TRBV7-9 and TRBJ1-3; 8 bases are shared with TRBD1. Trimming cost V 5 bases and J 1 base; bases outside gene matches: 7. CDR1 and CDR2 (germline): SEHNR, FQNEAQ (reference sequence). The CDR3 loop spans 16 amino acids. The CDR3 sequence: CASSPSRTGSGNTIYF. CDR3 coding DNA: TGTGCCAGCAGCCCGTCCAGGACAGGGTCTGGAAACACCATATATTTT.